This T cell receptor (beta chain) came from a study of T cell responses to AZD1222 COVID-19 vaccine. On this clone: The antigen remains undetermined.

Broader study findings: Per reports, nearly half of all spike-specific TCRs target regions that are unmutated in variants. Females outnumbered males among donors, who were mostly white British; clonal diversity was possibly underestimated. Spike-wide vaccine-associated CD4 TCRs dominated at 160-218 and 743-854. Seropositive status at baseline applied to only 6 or 7 AZD1222 recipients.

TCRdb's copy holds only in-frame clones and misses some; the assay was immunoSEQ multiplex PCR. The table shows approximately 120,000 clones, with around 83% occurring only once. The source of this sequence is an adult who received the AZD1222 COVID-19 vaccine. The starting material was peripheral blood, obtained 28 days after the second AZD1222 dose.

The CDR3 region is CASSVDGGLNSPLHF. The CDR3 DNA follows: TGTGCCAGCAGCGTAGATGGGGGCCTTAATTCACCCCTCCACTTT. V and J are TRBV9 and TRBJ1-6, with D possibly being TRBD1 (6 bases). CDR3 length equals 15 residues. Germline CDR1 is SGDLS and CDR2 is YYNGEE. Deletions cut 0 bases from V and 6 bases from J, with 10 bases between.